Here is one T cell receptor beta chain with its context. Its target is not known. The sample belongs to a study of human T cells and chemical hapten exposure. Looking at the study overall: For sensitization, 2% DPC was applied to an approximately 2 cm by approximately 2 cm patch of upper inner arm skin.

TCRdb called the RACE reads again in MiXCR, with one record for every CDR3 protein. The data show more than 100,000 distinct CDR3 sequences, roughly 13% seen once. Study-level findings and limits: The number of TCRs over 1 in 1000 frequency stayed unchanged after DPC.

The junction had 1 base not matched to a gene; V was cut back by 6 bases and J by 3 bases. This CDR3 contains 13 residues. The time point denotes: patch test 1, 2 weeks after DPC sensitization. Treatment specified: therapeutic diphenylcyclopropenone sensitization with weekly scalp DPC. This TCR was recovered from a man between 18 and 29 years old with alopecia areata. Some clones in this sample may be carry-over from other donors' samples. Here the sequenced sample was whole blood, taken in connection with sensitization to the hapten diphenylcyclopropenone (DPC). V usage is TRBV12-3 or TRBV12-4 and J usage is TRBJ2-3; 9 positions agree with TRBD2. This CDR3 is CASRAGGTDTQYF. In nucleotides, the CDR3 is TGTGCCAGCAGGGCGGGGGGGACAGATACGCAGTATTTT.